The 25 T cell receptor beta chains in this list originate from one sample, sequenced in a study of blood T cells in healthy people across ages. The second PCR ran about 7 to 12 cycles with a sample-barcoded 5' primer and J-beta primers. TCRdb re-analysed the 5' RACE reads in MiXCR, keeping a single row per CDR3 protein. This table holds 650,000 to 800,000 distinct CDR3 sequences, approximately 52% found once. Sequenced material: blood. The receptors shown here come from a woman older than 75 in good health.

This clonotype was counted a few times. The chain's CDR3 is CASSFSLRDASSYNEQYF. The CDR3 DNA sequence: TGTGCCAGCAGCTTCTCACTCCGGGACGCGAGCTCCTACAATGAGCAGTACTTC. The rearrangement uses TRBV7-2 and TRBJ2-1, with D perhaps assigned TRBD1 or TRBD2 (5 bases each). The J call may be incorrect, as the DNA end agrees better with TRBJ2-7. Germline V lookup: CDR1 SGHTA, CDR2 FQGNSA. The CDR3 sequence is 18 residues long.

The chain carries TRBV29-1 and TRBJ2-5; possibly TRBD1 for D (7 bases). Germline CDR1 reads SQVTM; CDR2 reads ANQGSEA. V shed 3 bases and J shed 4 bases, with 12 bases lying between them. The CDR3 spans 13 residues. The CDR3 DNA reads TGCAGCGTTGACAACAGGGGAGGAGAGACCCAGTACTTC. It codes for CSVDNRGGETQYF.

Worth noting for this clonotype: A much larger clonotype is one base distant, so this may be a read error. This chain uses TRBV5-1 with TRBJ2-1, with 10 bases that match TRBD2. Germline V gene sequence: CDR1 SGHRS, CDR2 YFSETQ. The CDR3 runs 16 residues. The CDR3 DNA follows: TGCGCCAGCAGCTTCCGAGGACTAGCGGTGAGGAATGGGCAGTTCTTC. Residues: CASSFRGLAVRNGQFF.

This clonotype was counted between two and nine times. V usage is TRBV7-8 and J usage is TRBJ2-1; the D gene could be TRBD1 or TRBD2 (5 bases each). This CDR3 spans 14 amino acids. Trimming removed 5 bases at V and 6 bases at J, with 14 bases between. In germline, CDR1 is SGHVS, CDR2 FQNEAQ. CDR3 amino acids: CASSPGSESNEQFF. The CDR3, as DNA: TGTGCCAGCAGCCCAGGGAGTGAAAGCAATGAGCAGTTCTTC.

In this sample, this clonotype turned up once. V and J are TRBV5-1 and TRBJ2-7; D remains ambiguous. Germline V gives CDR1 SGHRS, CDR2 YFSETQ. The CDR3 is 14 residues long. With 1 base removed from V and 1 base from J, the gap between germline ends came to 9 bases. The CDR3 DNA is TGCGCCAGCAGCTTGCAGGTAGTGTCCTACGAGCAGTACTTC. Translated: CASSLQVVSYEQYF.

V and J are TRBV6-2 or TRBV6-3 and TRBJ1-5, with a weak D call TRBD1 (5 bases). The CDR3 is 14 amino acids. CDR1 MNHEY and CDR2 SVGEGT come from the germline V gene. Trimming stripped 2 bases from V and 6 bases from J, with 11 bases between. The CDR3 bases are TGTGCCAGCAGTTACCTGGGGACGAGTCAGCCCCAGCATTTT. It translates to CASSYLGTSQPQHF.

This clonotype has just a few counts. The gene calls are TRBV12-3 or TRBV12-4 and TRBJ2-2; TRBD2 agrees at 10 bases. The CDR3 totals 15 residues. After removal of 7 bases from V and 3 bases from J, the junction contained 5 bases not matched to a gene. CDR3 bases: TGTGCCAGCACCAAAGCGGGAGGGTACACCGGGGAGCTGTTTTTT. Its translation: CASTKAGGYTGELFF.

Of note for this clonotype: Just one base apart from a much larger clone, this may be a read error. The chain employs TRBV28 and TRBJ2-1; TRBD1 might be the D (6 bases). Trimming took off 3 bases at V and 14 bases at J, with 26 bases between the two ends. Germline V CDR1 and CDR2: MDHEN, SYDVKM. The CDR3 spans 16 residues. This chain's CDR3 is CASSLAQTGVAPIEFF. CDR3 DNA sequence: TGTGCCAGCAGTTTGGCCCAGACAGGAGTCGCCCCGATTGAGTTCTTC.

The J gene is TRBJ2-1, the V gene TRBV5-1, with 9 bases lining up with TRBD1. This CDR3 region has 20 residues. Germline lookup yields CDR1 SGHRS and CDR2 YFSETQ. The ends lost 0 bases at V and 9 bases at J; junction bases unmatched: 22. CDR3 residues: CASSLAGQQGALMSTGEQFF. DNA of the CDR3: TGCGCCAGCAGCTTGGCAGGTCAACAGGGGGCTCTAATGTCCACAGGTGAGCAGTTCTTC. The full variable domain, rest sourced from reference TRBV5-1 and TRBJ2-1, is KAGVTQTPRYLIKTRGQQVTLSCSPISGHRSVSWYQQTPGQGLQFLFEYFSETQRNKGNFPGRFSGRQFSNSRSEMNVSTLELGDSALYLCASSLAGQQGALMSTGEQFFGPGTRLTVL.

Details on this clonotype: Given a much more abundant clone one base away, this may be a read error. V and J are TRBV3-1 and TRBJ2-1; D is ambiguous. Germline V gene lookup returns CDR1 LGHDT and CDR2 YNNKEL (reference sequence). The CDR3 length is 12 residues. The CDR3 DNA is TGTGCCAGCAGCCAAAAGTACAGTGAGCAGTTCTTC. It yields the protein CASSQKYSEQFF.

Note on this clonotype: A clone one base away is much larger, so this may be a read error. The V call is TRBV9, the J call TRBJ2-1; D is uncertain. Trimming cost V 3 bases and J 7 bases, with 17 bases left between them. Germline CDR1 is SGDLS and CDR2 is YYNGEE. The CDR3 sequence is 15 residues long. For the CDR3, the DNA is TGTGCCAGCAGCGCCCGACTTCAGGATGGGAATGAGCAGTTCTTC. It encodes CASSARLQDGNEQFF. The full variable domain, in which reference TRBV9 and TRBJ2-1 provide the parts outside the CDR3, is DSGVTQTPKHLITATGQRVTLRCSPRSGDLSVYWYQQSLDQGLQFLIQYYNGEERAKGNILERFSAQQFPDLHSELNLSSLELGDSALYFCASSARLQDGNEQFFGPGTRLTVL.

This clonotype was counted a single time. This may be a read error, as it is one base from a much larger clone. This chain uses TRBV10-3 with TRBJ2-5; maybe TRBD2 (6 bases). This CDR3 comprises 13 residues. In germline, CDR1 is ENHRY, CDR2 SYGVKD. The CDR3 region is CTITRQSGETQYF. In DNA, the CDR3 is TGTACCATCACCCGGCAGAGCGGGGAGACCCAGTACTTC.

This clonotype was picked up many times. The chain combines TRBV3-1 with TRBJ2-2, with D unresolved. Germline V lookup: CDR1 LGHDT, CDR2 YNNKEL (reference sequence). V was trimmed by 4 bases and J by 4 bases, leaving 10 bases between them. CDR3 length: 14 amino acids. This chain's CDR3 is CASSLGGGTGELFF. CDR3 coding DNA: TGTGCCAGCAGCCTGGGTGGTGGCACCGGGGAGCTGTTTTTT. Looking up the rest from reference TRBV3-1 and TRBJ2-2 gives the full variable domain: DTAVSQTPKYLVTQMGNDKSIKCEQNLGHDTMYWYKQDSKKFLKIMFSYNNKELIINETVPNRFSPKSPDKAHLNLHINSLELGDSAVYFCASSLGGGTGELFFGEGSRLTVL.

The gene calls are TRBV6-2 or TRBV6-3 and TRBJ2-2; D is uncertain. This CDR3 region has 13 residues. Trimming removed 10 bases from V and 0 bases from J, with 9 bases in between. The germline gives CDR1 MNHEY, CDR2 SVGEGT. The CDR3 loop reads CATRRSNTGELFF. The CDR3 coding sequence is TGTGCCACCAGACGATCGAACACCGGGGAGCTGTTTTTT.

The chain recombines TRBV19 with TRBJ2-7; 9 bases match TRBD1. Germline lookup yields CDR1 LNHDA and CDR2 SQIVND (reference sequence). Trimming cost V 8 bases and J 7 bases; bases outside gene matches: 12. The CDR3 spans 14 residues. The DNA for the CDR3 is TGTGCCAGTTCCCGGGACAGGGAGCTTGGAGAGCAGTACTTC. This translates into CASSRDRELGEQYF.

This clonotype was counted ten times or more. CDR3 residues: CASSPYGDEQFF. DNA of the CDR3: TGTGCCAGCAGCCCCTATGGGGATGAGCAGTTCTTC. This sequence joins TRBV7-3 and TRBJ2-1; D unresolved. The CDR3 length is 12 residues. Germline CDR1 SGHTA, CDR2 FQGTGA. V dropped 5 bases and J dropped 8 bases, with 10 bases sitting between them.

Remarks on this clonotype: A single base separates this from a much larger clone, so it may be a read error. V gene TRBV27 combines with J gene TRBJ2-7; TRBD2 might be the D (5 bases). The germline V gene has CDR1 MNHEY and CDR2 SMNVEV (reference sequence). Trimming stripped 2 bases from V and 7 bases from J, with 24 bases between. This CDR3 is 17 amino acids long. The CDR3 reads CASSLMGSAHLYNEQYF. The DNA for the CDR3 is TGTGCCAGCAGTTTAATGGGGAGCGCCCATTTATACAATGAGCAGTACTTC.

There are many counts of this clonotype. The gene calls are TRBV10-3 and TRBJ2-5; possible D gene TRBD1, 5 bases. Germline CDR1 reads ENHRY; CDR2 reads SYGVKD. The V end lost 8 bases, the J end lost 10 bases, and 20 bases lay between the germline ends. The CDR3 spans 13 residues. CDR3: CAIGAAGPGDQYF. CDR3 nucleotide sequence: TGTGCCATCGGTGCAGCAGGGCCGGGCGACCAGTACTTC.

Here the CDR3 DNA reads TGCGCCAGCAGCCAAGATCTTAGGACAGTAGCCTACGAGCAGTACTTC. Amino acid sequence: CASSQDLRTVAYEQYF. The V and J genes are TRBV4-1 and TRBJ2-7; D is perhaps TRBD1 (6 bases). CDR1 and CDR2 (germline): MGHRA, YSYEKL. Trimming removed 0 bases from V and 2 bases from J, with 14 bases in between. The CDR3 contains 16 residues.

This chain uses TRBV5-1 with TRBJ2-7; no clear D. Germline V gene sequence: CDR1 SGHRS, CDR2 YFSETQ. V was clipped by 2 bases and J by 3 bases, with 12 bases between them. The CDR3 extends over 14 amino acids. For the CDR3, the DNA is TGCGCCAGCAGCTTCGGTCAGCCCGGCTACGAGCAGTACTTC. As protein: CASSFGQPGYEQYF.

This chain links TRBV14 with TRBJ2-1; no firm D call. The CDR3 spans 15 residues. V was clipped by 1 base and J by 7 bases, with 14 bases between them. Germline values: CDR1 SGHDN, CDR2 FVKESK. The CDR3 here is CASSQGLLAWNEQFF. In DNA, the CDR3 is TGTGCCAGCAGCCAAGGGTTATTAGCTTGGAATGAGCAGTTCTTC.

The chain employs TRBV9 and TRBJ2-1; 8 bases are a match to TRBD2. CDR3 length: 15 amino acids. Germline V lookup: CDR1 SGDLS, CDR2 YYNGEE. V dropped 3 bases and J dropped 4; count of bases not matched to a gene: 6. The CDR3 coding sequence is TGTGCCAGCAGCGCTACTAGCGGACCGTACAATGAGCAGTTCTTC. Protein: CASSATSGPYNEQFF.

This sequence joins TRBV12-3 or TRBV12-4 and TRBJ1-1; D unclear. The CDR3 consists of 14 residues. Deletions cut 6 bases from V and 1 base from J, with 12 bases between. The CDR3 DNA follows: TGTGCCAGCAGCCCCGGTCCCTGGAACACTGAAGCTTTCTTT. Protein product: CASSPGPWNTEAFF.

This clonotype was seen more than once but under ten times. The chain carries TRBV2 and TRBJ1-5; 8 nucleotides agree with TRBD1. From germline, CDR1 is SNHLY and CDR2 FYNNEI. V lost 3 bases and J lost 3; bases outside the gene matches: 4. The length of the CDR3 is 15 residues. The CDR3 coding sequence is TGTGCCAGCAGTGATACGGGACAGGACAATCAGCCCCAGCATTTT. This sequence encodes CASSDTGQDNQPQHF.

With respect to this clonotype: A much larger clone lies a single base off, so this may be a read error. The rearrangement uses TRBV7-3 and TRBJ2-1, with 7 bases lining up with TRBD1. CDR3 size: 15 residues. Germline CDR1 and CDR2: SGHTA and FQGTGA. CDR3 sequence reads: CVSSTRTGSYNEQFF. The CDR3 coding sequence is TGTGTCAGCAGCACCCGGACAGGTTCCTACAATGAGCAGTTCTTC.